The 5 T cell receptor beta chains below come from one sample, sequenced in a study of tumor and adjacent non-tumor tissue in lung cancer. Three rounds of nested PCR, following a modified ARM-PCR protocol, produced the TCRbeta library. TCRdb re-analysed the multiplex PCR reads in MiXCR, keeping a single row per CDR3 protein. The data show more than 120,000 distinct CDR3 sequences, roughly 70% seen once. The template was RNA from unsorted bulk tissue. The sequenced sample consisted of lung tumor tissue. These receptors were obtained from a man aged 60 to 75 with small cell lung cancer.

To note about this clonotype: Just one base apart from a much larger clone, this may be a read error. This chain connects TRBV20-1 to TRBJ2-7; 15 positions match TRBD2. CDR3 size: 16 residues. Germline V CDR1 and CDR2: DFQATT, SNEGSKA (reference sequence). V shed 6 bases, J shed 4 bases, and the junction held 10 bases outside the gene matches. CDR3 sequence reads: CSAQHGTSGRRYEQYF. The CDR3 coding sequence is TGCAGTGCCCAACACGGGACTAGCGGGAGGAGGTACGAGCAGTACTTC.

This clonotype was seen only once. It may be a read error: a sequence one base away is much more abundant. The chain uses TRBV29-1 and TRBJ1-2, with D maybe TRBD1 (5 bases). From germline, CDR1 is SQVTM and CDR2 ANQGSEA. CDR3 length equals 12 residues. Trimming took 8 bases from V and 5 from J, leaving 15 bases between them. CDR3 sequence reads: CSIDKTAYGYTF. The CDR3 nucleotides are TGCAGCATCGATAAGACAGCTTATGGCTACACCTTC.

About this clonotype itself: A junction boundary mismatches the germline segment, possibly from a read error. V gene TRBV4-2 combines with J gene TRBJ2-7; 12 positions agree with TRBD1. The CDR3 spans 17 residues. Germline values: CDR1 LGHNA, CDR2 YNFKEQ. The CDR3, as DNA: TGTTCCAGCAGCCAAGCCATCACCGGGACAGGGGGCCGCGAGCAGTACTTC. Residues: CSSSQAITGTGGREQYF.

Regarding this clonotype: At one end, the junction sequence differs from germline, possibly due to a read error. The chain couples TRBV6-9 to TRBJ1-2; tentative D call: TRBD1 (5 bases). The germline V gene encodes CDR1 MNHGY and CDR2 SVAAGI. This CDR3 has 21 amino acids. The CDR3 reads CASRVSGRQIQPVQNNYGNAF. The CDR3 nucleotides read TGTGCCAGCAGGGTATCGGGACGGCAAATCCAGCCGGTTCAGAATAACTATGGCAACGCCTTC.

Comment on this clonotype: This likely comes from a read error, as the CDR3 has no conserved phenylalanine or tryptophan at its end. The DNA of the CDR3 is TGTGCCAGCAGACTAGCGGGAGGTAATAAACATGAGCAGTTCCTC. This sequence encodes CASRLAGGNKHEQFL. The chain joins TRBV6-2 or TRBV6-3 to TRBJ2-1; TRBD2 matches 12 bases. The CDR3 is 15 amino acids. The germline V gene encodes CDR1 MNHEY and CDR2 SVGEGT. The J segment lost 8 bases and the V segment lost 6 bases, leaving 8 bases of the junction unmatched.